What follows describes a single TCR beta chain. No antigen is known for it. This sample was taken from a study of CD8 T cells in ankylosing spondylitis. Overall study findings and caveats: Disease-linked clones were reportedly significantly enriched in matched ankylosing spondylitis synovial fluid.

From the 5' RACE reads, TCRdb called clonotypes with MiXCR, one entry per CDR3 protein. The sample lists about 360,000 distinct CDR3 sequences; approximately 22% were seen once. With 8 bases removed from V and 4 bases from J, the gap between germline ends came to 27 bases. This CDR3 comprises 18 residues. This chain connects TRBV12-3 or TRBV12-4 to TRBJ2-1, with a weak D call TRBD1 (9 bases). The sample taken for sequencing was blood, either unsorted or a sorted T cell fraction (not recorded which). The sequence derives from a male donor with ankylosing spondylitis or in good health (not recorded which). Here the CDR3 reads CASGGTGNGGAGYNEQFF. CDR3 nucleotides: TGTGCCAGCGGGGGGACAGGGAACGGGGGGGCCGGATACAATGAGCAGTTCTTC.